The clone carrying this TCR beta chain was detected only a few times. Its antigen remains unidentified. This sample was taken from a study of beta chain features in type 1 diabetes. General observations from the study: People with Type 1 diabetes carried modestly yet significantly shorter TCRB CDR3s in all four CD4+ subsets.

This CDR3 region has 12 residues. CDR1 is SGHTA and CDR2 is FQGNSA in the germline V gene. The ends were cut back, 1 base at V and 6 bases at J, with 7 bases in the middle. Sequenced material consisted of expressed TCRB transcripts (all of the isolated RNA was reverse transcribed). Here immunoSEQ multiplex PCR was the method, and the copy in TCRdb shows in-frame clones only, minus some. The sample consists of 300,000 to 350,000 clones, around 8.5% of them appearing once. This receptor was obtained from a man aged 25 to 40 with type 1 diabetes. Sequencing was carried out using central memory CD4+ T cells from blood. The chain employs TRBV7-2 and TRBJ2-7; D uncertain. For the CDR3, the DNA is TGTGCCAGCAGCTTAGAGTCTATCGAGCAGTACTTC. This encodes CASSLESIEQYF.